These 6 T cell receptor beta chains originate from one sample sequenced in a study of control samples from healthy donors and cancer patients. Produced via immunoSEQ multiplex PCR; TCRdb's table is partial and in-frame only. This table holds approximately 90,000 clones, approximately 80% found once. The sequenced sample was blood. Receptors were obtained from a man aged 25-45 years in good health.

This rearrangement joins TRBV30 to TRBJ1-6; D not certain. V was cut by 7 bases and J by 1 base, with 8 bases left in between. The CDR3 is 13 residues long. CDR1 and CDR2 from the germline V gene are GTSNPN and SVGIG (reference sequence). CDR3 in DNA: TGTGCCTCAATGAGTTCCTATAATTCACCCCTCCACTTT. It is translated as CASMSSYNSPLHF.

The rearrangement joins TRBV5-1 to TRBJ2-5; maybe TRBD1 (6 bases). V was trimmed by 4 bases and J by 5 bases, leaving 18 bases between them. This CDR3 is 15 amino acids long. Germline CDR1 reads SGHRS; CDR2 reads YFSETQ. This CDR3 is CASSPSLVQGETQYF. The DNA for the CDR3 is TGCGCCAGCAGCCCGTCGTTGGTGCAGGGGGAGACCCAGTACTTC.

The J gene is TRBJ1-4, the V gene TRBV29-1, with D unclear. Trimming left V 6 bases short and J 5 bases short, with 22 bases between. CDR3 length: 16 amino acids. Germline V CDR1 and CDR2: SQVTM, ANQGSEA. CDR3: CSVSPLGLGGNEKLFF. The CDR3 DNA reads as TGCAGCGTCTCCCCCCTAGGGCTTGGAGGAAATGAAAAACTGTTTTTT.

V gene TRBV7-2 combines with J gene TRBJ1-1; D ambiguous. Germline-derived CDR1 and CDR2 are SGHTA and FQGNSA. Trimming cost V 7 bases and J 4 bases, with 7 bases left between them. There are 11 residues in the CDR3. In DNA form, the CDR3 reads TGTGCCAGCACCCCTGGCACTGAAGCTTTCTTT. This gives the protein CASTPGTEAFF.

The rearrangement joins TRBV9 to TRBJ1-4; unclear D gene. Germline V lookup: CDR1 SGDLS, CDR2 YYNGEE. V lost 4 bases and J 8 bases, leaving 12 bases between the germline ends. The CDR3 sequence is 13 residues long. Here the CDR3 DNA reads TGTGCCAGCAGCTCCAGCCGCGAGGAAAAACTGTTTTTT. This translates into CASSSSREEKLFF.

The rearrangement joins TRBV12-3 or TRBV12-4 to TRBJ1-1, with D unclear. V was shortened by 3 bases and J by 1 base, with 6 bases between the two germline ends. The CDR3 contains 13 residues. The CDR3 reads CASSLRENTEAFF. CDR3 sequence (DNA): TGTGCCAGCAGTTTGAGGGAGAACACTGAAGCTTTCTTT.